This passage covers 18 T cell receptor beta chains from one sample sequenced in a study of shared clonotypes between healthy human individuals. Sequenced by immunoSEQ multiplex PCR; TCRdb stores in-frame clones only, minus some. This table holds roughly 1,000,000 clones, around 78% found once. Source material: memory CD4+ T cells from PBMCs. Subset reported: CD45RA-negative fraction. These receptors all stem from a man aged 18 to 29 in good health. Some clones in this sample may be carry-over from other donors' samples.

The rearrangement joins TRBV5-4 to TRBJ2-1; 9 bases map to TRBD1. J was trimmed by 15 bases and V by 0 bases; bases with no gene match: 4. In germline, CDR1 is SGHNT, CDR2 YYREEE (reference sequence). This CDR3 has 12 residues. CDR3 nucleotides: TGTGCCAGCAGCTTGGCCAAGGGACAGGGGTTCTTC. Translating it yields CASSLAKGQGFF.

This chain joins TRBV28 and TRBJ2-7, with a possible D match to TRBD1 (5 bases). Germline assignment: CDR1 MDHEN and CDR2 SYDVKM. Trimming took off 8 bases at V and 6 bases at J, with 23 bases between the two ends. CDR3 length: 15 amino acids. CDR3: CASALGSGNVGEQYF. CDR3 sequence (DNA): TGTGCCAGCGCGCTAGGGTCAGGGAACGTTGGCGAGCAGTACTTC.

With respect to this clone: Other DNA sequences in the same sample also yield this CDR3. The chain joins TRBV5-4 to TRBJ2-1; tentatively, D is TRBD1 (6 bases). This CDR3 has 15 amino acids. V lost 1 base, J lost 0 bases, and 8 bases lay in between. The germline gives CDR1 SGHNT, CDR2 YYREEE (reference sequence). The CDR3 nucleotides are TGTGCCAGCAGCTTGAGGGGGAGCTCCTACAATGAGCAGTTCTTC. It is translated as CASSLRGSSYNEQFF.

This clone was detected only a few times. The same CDR3 arises from other DNA sequences in this sample as well. The gene calls are TRBV29-1 and TRBJ1-5, with TRBD1 identical over 7 bases. J lost 2 bases, V lost 4 bases, and 2 bases had no gene match. The CDR3 consists of 13 residues. Looked up from germline, CDR1 is SQVTM and CDR2 is ANQGSEA. CDR3 amino acids: CSVGGGGNQPQHF. CDR3 nucleotides: TGCAGCGTTGGAGGGGGCGGCAATCAGCCCCAGCATTTT. The full variable domain, its missing parts supplied by reference TRBV29-1 and TRBJ1-5, is SAVISQKPSRDICQRGTSLTIQCQVDSQVTMMFWYRQQPGQSLTLIATANQGSEATYESGFVIDKFPISRPNLTFSTLTVSNMSPEDSSIYLCSVGGGGNQPQHFGDGTRLSIL.

The CDR3 region is CASSQRPGTGDTGELFF. In DNA form, the CDR3 reads TGTGCCAGCAGCCAACGGCCGGGGACGGGCGACACCGGGGAGCTGTTTTTT. V is TRBV5-6 and J is TRBJ2-2; D possibly uses TRBD1 or TRBD2 (5 bases each). V lost 4 bases to trimming and J lost 3 bases, with 19 bases between them. Germline CDR1 SGHDT, CDR2 YYEEEE. CDR3 length equals 17 residues.

The chain recombines TRBV5-1 with TRBJ2-6; D may be TRBD1 or TRBD2 (5 bases each). The CDR3 spans 16 residues. V lost 3 bases, J lost 0 bases, and 10 bases lay in between. CDR1 is SGHRS and CDR2 is YFSETQ in the germline V gene. The CDR3 sequence: CASSSGRSSGANVLTF. Here the CDR3 DNA reads TGCGCCAGCAGCTCGGGACGCTCCTCTGGGGCCAACGTCCTGACTTTC.

The J gene is TRBJ2-3, the V gene TRBV7-8; maybe TRBD2 (6 bases). V was clipped by 2 bases and J by 8 bases, with 14 bases between them. The CDR3 is 14 residues long. Germline V gives CDR1 SGHVS, CDR2 FQNEAQ. The CDR3 region is CASSLSGGAGTQYF. The CDR3 DNA reads TGTGCCAGCAGCTTAAGTGGAGGAGCGGGTACGCAGTATTTT.

The chain recombines TRBV18 with TRBJ1-3, with D maybe TRBD1 (5 bases). There are 14 residues in the CDR3. Germline values: CDR1 KGHSH, CDR2 LQKENI. The V gene lost 2 bases and the J gene lost 4 bases, with 9 bases spanning the gap. The CDR3 DNA follows: TGTGCCAGCTCACCAATAGGGGCCGGAAACACCATATATTTT. Amino acids: CASSPIGAGNTIYF.

The table lists this clone with a few counts. The genes are TRBV2 and TRBJ2-1; D gene ambiguous. The ends were cut back, 8 bases at V and 9 bases at J, with 8 bases in the middle. Germline-derived CDR1 and CDR2 are SNHLY and FYNNEI. This CDR3 is built from 10 residues. This chain's CDR3 is CASRVLEQFF. The CDR3 DNA sequence: TGTGCCAGCCGAGTGCTTGAGCAGTTCTTC.

The CDR3 coding sequence is TGCGCCAGCAGCGGTGGACTAGCGGGGAGAGCGGATACGCAGTATTTT. It yields the protein CASSGGLAGRADTQYF. The rearrangement uses TRBV5-1 and TRBJ2-3, with 12 nucleotides matching TRBD2. The CDR3 covers 16 residues. V was pared by 4 bases and J by 6 bases, with 9 bases of the junction left unmatched. Germline V gene data show CDR1 as SGHRS and CDR2 as YFSETQ.

This chain uses TRBV11-2 with TRBJ2-1; 8 bases are a match to TRBD2. The CDR3 runs to 17 residues. The germline CDR1 and CDR2 sequences are SGHAT and FQNNGV. The J segment lost 1 base and the V segment lost 1 base, leaving 6 bases of the junction unmatched. DNA for the CDR3: TGTGCCAGCAGCTTAGGGGGACTAGTCGGATCCTACAATGAGCAGTTCTTC. Encoded protein: CASSLGGLVGSYNEQFF.

The V and J genes are TRBV29-1 and TRBJ2-1, with 8 nucleotides matching TRBD1. The CDR3 length is 15 residues. Germline loops: CDR1 SQVTM, CDR2 ANQGSEA. The ends lost 7 bases at V and 0 bases at J; junction bases unmatched: 8. The CDR3 sequence: CSARDRQGSYNEQFF. Written as DNA, the CDR3 is TGCAGCGCTCGGGACAGGCAAGGCTCCTACAATGAGCAGTTCTTC.

About this clone itself: This sample includes further DNA sequences coding for the same CDR3. The chain links TRBV7-9 to TRBJ2-3, with 16 bases that match TRBD2. The V gene end was trimmed by 3 bases and the J gene end by 5 bases; junction bases not matched to a gene: 2. The CDR3 length is 16 residues. Germline V gene data show CDR1 as SEHNR and CDR2 as FQNEAQ (reference sequence). The CDR3 protein is CASSLGLAGGRDTQYF. The CDR3 bases are TGTGCCAGCAGCTTGGGACTAGCGGGAGGGAGAGATACGCAGTATTTT.

The chain carries TRBV4-1 and TRBJ1-5, with D tentatively TRBD1 (5 bases). V shed 1 base and J shed 2 bases, with 12 bases lying between them. In germline, CDR1 is MGHRA, CDR2 YSYEKL. The CDR3 length is 16 residues. This chain's CDR3 is CASSQGRARGNQPQHF. The CDR3 DNA reads as TGCGCCAGCAGCCAAGGCAGGGCCCGAGGCAATCAGCCCCAGCATTTT.

This chain uses TRBV7-9 with TRBJ2-5, with D uncertain. Germline lookup yields CDR1 SEHNR and CDR2 FQNEAQ (reference sequence). The CDR3 is 14 residues long. Between the trimmed V and J ends, which lost 5 bases and 4 bases, there was a span of 14 bases. The CDR3 loop reads CASSPLGIGETQYF. DNA of the CDR3: TGTGCCAGCAGCCCCCTCGGCATTGGAGAGACCCAGTACTTC.

The CDR3 DNA is TGCGCCAGCAGCTTGGATGTAGGGACAGGGGGAAACATTCAGTACTTC. Residues: CASSLDVGTGGNIQYF. This chain uses TRBV5-1 with TRBJ2-4; 11 bases are shared with TRBD1. CDR1 and CDR2 (germline): SGHRS, YFSETQ. This CDR3 has 16 residues. The junction had 5 bases not matched to a gene; V was cut back by 0 bases and J by 6 bases.

The chain combines TRBV4-3 with TRBJ2-5, with no clear D. This CDR3 is 17 amino acids long. The germline gives CDR1 LGHNA, CDR2 YSLEER. The ends were cut back, 2 bases at V and 0 bases at J, with 16 bases in the middle. CDR3: CASSQISTTGYQETQYF. The CDR3 DNA reads as TGCGCCAGCAGCCAAATATCAACAACCGGGTACCAAGAGACCCAGTACTTC.

V gene TRBV2 combines with J gene TRBJ2-2; tentative D call: TRBD1 (6 bases). This CDR3 has 15 residues. V was pared by 6 bases and J by 3 bases, with 14 bases between. Germline CDR1 and CDR2: SNHLY and FYNNEI. CDR3 residues: CASSLQGRDTGELFF. CDR3 DNA: TGTGCCAGCAGCCTACAGGGAAGGGACACCGGGGAGCTGTTTTTT.